This TCR beta chain was obtained from a study of OX40 agonist ivuxolimab in advanced cancers. Background on the study: Patients took ivuxolimab, an agonistic anti-OX40 (CD134) antibody. A diagnosis of hepatocellular carcinoma, melanoma, renal cell or head and neck cancer was present in dose-escalation patients.

Generated by immunoSEQ multiplex PCR, the TCRdb table keeps only in-frame clones and is missing some. This table has 86,000 or so clones, 85% to 95% appearing once. Trimming removed 4 bases from V and 0 bases from J, with 10 bases in between. The CDR3 has 15 amino acids. In germline, CDR1 is SGHTA, CDR2 FQGNSA. On cycle 4 day 1 and cycle 7 day 1, as well as at baseline, blood was sampled. The sample here was CD4+ or CD8+ T cells sorted from blood, taken in a trial of the OX40 agonist ivuxolimab. The receptor's source is an adult with an advanced solid tumor such as melanoma, head and neck, liver or kidney cancer. The chain links TRBV7-2 to TRBJ1-5; no clear D gene. The CDR3 nucleotides read TGTGCCAGCAGCTCCTGGGCCCTTAGCAATCAGCCCCAGCATTTT. As protein: CASSSWALSNQPQHF.